Each of the 21 T cell receptor beta chains below was sequenced from the same sample in a study of T cell responses to AZD1222 COVID-19 vaccine. Clones were read by immunoSEQ multiplex PCR, and TCRdb kept only the in-frame ones, dropping some. The sample has about 130,000 clones, approximately 83% seen once; the top ten hold roughly 7.3%. The material was peripheral blood, obtained on day 0 of AZD1222 vaccination. The receptor source for this set is an adult in good health.

Many counts were recorded for this clone. The rearrangement uses TRBV28 and TRBJ2-6; D perhaps matches TRBD1 (6 bases). The germline V gene has CDR1 MDHEN and CDR2 SYDVKM. The CDR3 length is 19 residues. The ends were cut back, 1 base at V and 3 bases at J, with 19 bases in the middle. In nucleotides, the CDR3 is TGTGCCAGCAGTTTATCCGCAGACAGGCCCATTTTTGGGGCCAACGTCCTGACTTTC. Its translation is CASSLSADRPIFGANVLTF.

In its sample, this clone was seen a few times. The V gene is TRBV28, the J gene TRBJ2-1; D is uncertain. The germline V gene encodes CDR1 MDHEN and CDR2 SYDVKM. This CDR3 has 12 residues. V lost 3 bases to trimming and J lost 10 bases, with 10 bases between them. This CDR3 reads CASSLSQWEQFF. The CDR3 DNA follows: TGTGCCAGCAGTTTGAGTCAGTGGGAGCAGTTCTTC.

V and J are TRBV11-2 and TRBJ2-7; no clear D gene. Germline assignment: CDR1 SGHAT and CDR2 FQNNGV. With 5 bases removed from V and 0 bases from J, the gap between germline ends came to 8 bases. CDR3 size: 13 residues. The CDR3 loop is CASSLSSSYEQYF. For the CDR3, the DNA is TGTGCCAGCAGCCTCTCCAGCTCCTACGAGCAGTACTTC.

The chain links TRBV5-1 to TRBJ1-1, with 9 bases that match TRBD1. V trimming: 0 bases; J trimming: 6 bases; junction bases outside the gene matches: 12. The germline V gene encodes CDR1 SGHRS and CDR2 YFSETQ. The CDR3 runs 17 residues. The CDR3 is CASSLGTGAPGTAEAFF. The CDR3 DNA sequence: TGCGCCAGCAGCTTGGGGACAGGGGCCCCCGGCACAGCTGAAGCTTTCTTT.

The chain couples TRBV2 to TRBJ1-1, with D uncertain. Trimming shortened V by 4 bases and J by 3 bases, and 6 bases separated the two germline ends. The CDR3 consists of 12 residues. Germline CDR1 and CDR2: SNHLY and FYNNEI. This CDR3 reads CASSVGYTEAFF. As DNA, the CDR3 is TGTGCCAGCAGTGTCGGGTACACTGAAGCTTTCTTT.

The chain couples TRBV11-3 to TRBJ2-1, with 14 bases that match TRBD2. With V trimmed by 5 bases and J by 0 bases, 12 bases remained unmatched. Germline CDR1 is SGHNT and CDR2 is YENEEA. The CDR3 is 20 amino acids. The CDR3 nucleotides are TGTGCCAGCAGCGGAGGGGCCGGGACTAGCGGGGGCCACTCCTACAATGAGCAGTTCTTC. Translation gives CASSGGAGTSGGHSYNEQFF.

The CDR3, as DNA: TGTGCCATCCCGGATGTGAACACTGAAGCTTTCTTT. This encodes CAIPDVNTEAFF. The rearrangement joins TRBV7-9 to TRBJ1-1; D is undetermined. The CDR3 is 12 amino acids. Trimming left V 10 bases short and J 0 bases short, with 9 bases between. Per the germline V gene, CDR1 is SEHNR and CDR2 is FQNEAQ (reference sequence).

The chain has TRBV7-8 and TRBJ1-1, with D possibly being TRBD1 (6 bases). Germline V gives CDR1 SGHVS, CDR2 FQNEAQ. V was trimmed by 4 bases and J by 7 bases, leaving 19 bases between them. The CDR3 contains 15 residues. This CDR3 is CASSSDSGLGGEAFF. The DNA of the CDR3 is TGTGCCAGCAGCTCGGACAGTGGCCTTGGAGGTGAAGCTTTCTTT. Full variable domain (remainder filled in from reference TRBV7-8 and TRBJ1-1): GAGVSQSPRYKVAKRGQDVALRCDPISGHVSLFWYQQALGQGPEFLTYFQNEAQLDKSGLPSDRFFAERPEGSVSTLKIQRTQQEDSAVYLCASSSDSGLGGEAFFGQGTRLTVV.

V gene TRBV9 combines with J gene TRBJ2-7; 8 nucleotides line up with TRBD1. CDR1 and CDR2 from the germline V gene are SGDLS and YYNGEE. This CDR3 spans 16 amino acids. The ends lost 0 bases at V and 3 bases at J; junction bases unmatched: 8. CDR3 nucleotide sequence: TGTGCCAGCAGCGTAGGTCAGGGGGCGGTAAGCTACGAGCAGTACTTC. This translates into CASSVGQGAVSYEQYF.

The chain links TRBV4-2 to TRBJ1-1; 7 nucleotides align to TRBD1. The CDR3 length is 20 residues. Trimming took 2 bases from V and 4 from J; bases not matched to a gene: 22. Germline values: CDR1 LGHNA, CDR2 YNFKEQ. CDR3 bases: TGTGCCAGCAGCCAAACAGCTCAGGGGGGGTCTGAAATTGGGAGCACTGAAGCTTTCTTT. Amino acids: CASSQTAQGGSEIGSTEAFF.

This clone was observed a single time. The chain couples TRBV3-1 (or the pseudogene TRBV3-2) to TRBJ1-5, with 7 nucleotides matching TRBD1. The CDR3 has 15 residues. Trimming took 0 bases from V and 7 from J; bases not matched to a gene: 6. CDR1 and CDR2 (germline): LGHDT, YNNKEL (reference sequence). In nucleotides, the CDR3 is TGTGCCAGCAGCCAAGATCTGGTAGGGGGCCAGCCCCAGCATTTT. Protein product: CASSQDLVGGQPQHF.

This clone appeared once. The chain employs TRBV12-3 or TRBV12-4 and TRBJ2-2, with D unresolved. This CDR3 contains 11 residues. V was cut by 1 base and J by 7 bases, with 1 base left in between. CDR3 sequence: CASSLDGELFF. The CDR3 nucleotides are TGTGCCAGCAGTTTAGACGGGGAGCTGTTTTTT.

This chain uses TRBV10-3 with TRBJ2-2; D may correspond to TRBD1 or TRBD2 (5 bases each). Germline lookup yields CDR1 ENHRY and CDR2 SYGVKD. With 8 bases removed from V and 2 bases from J, the gap between germline ends came to 6 bases. The CDR3 loop spans 12 amino acids. CDR3 residues: CAIGGNTGELFF. CDR3 DNA sequence: TGTGCCATCGGGGGAAACACCGGGGAGCTGTTTTTT.

The chain links TRBV5-1 to TRBJ1-5; the match to TRBD1 covers 7 bases. In germline, CDR1 is SGHRS, CDR2 YFSETQ. The V and J ends lost 0 bases and 6 bases, in that order; junction bases with no gene match: 6. The CDR3 has 15 amino acids. The CDR3 spells CASSLGEGGGQPQHF. CDR3 DNA: TGCGCCAGCAGCTTGGGTGAAGGGGGCGGTCAGCCCCAGCATTTT.

This rearrangement joins TRBV29-1 to TRBJ1-1; no firm D call. The CDR3 is made up of 12 amino acids. Germline V gene sequence: CDR1 SQVTM, CDR2 ANQGSEA. V lost 7 bases and J lost 11, with 20 bases in between. The DNA for the CDR3 is TGCAGCGGACACACGCCGCCCAATGAGGCTTTCTTT. Protein: CSGHTPPNEAFF.

V gene TRBV2 combines with J gene TRBJ2-7, with D uncertain. There are 15 residues in the CDR3. V was clipped by 6 bases and J by 0 bases, with 15 bases between them. The germline V gene encodes CDR1 SNHLY and CDR2 FYNNEI. The CDR3 loop reads CASREIAQSSYEQYF. The CDR3 DNA reads TGTGCCAGCAGAGAGATAGCCCAGAGCTCCTACGAGCAGTACTTC.

This rearrangement joins TRBV30 to TRBJ1-4; TRBD1 matches 7 bases. The J segment lost 7 bases and the V segment lost 3 bases, leaving 8 bases of the junction unmatched. The CDR3 has 14 amino acids. Looked up from germline, CDR1 is GTSNPN and CDR2 is SVGIG (reference sequence). Here the CDR3 DNA reads TGTGCCTGGAGCTACAGGGGTTGGGGTGAAAAACTGTTTTTT. Translating gives CAWSYRGWGEKLFF.

The chain employs TRBV4-2 and TRBJ2-7; possibly TRBD1 or TRBD2 for D (5 bases each). The CDR3 runs to 13 residues. Germline values: CDR1 LGHNA, CDR2 YNFKEQ. The V end lost 5 bases, the J end lost 5 bases, and 13 bases lay between the germline ends. CDR3 nucleotide sequence: TGTGCCAGCAGCTACGGGGCCAACAACGAGCAGTACTTC. Encoded protein: CASSYGANNEQYF.

This clone has just one count. This sequence joins TRBV2 and TRBJ1-1, with 8 bases matching TRBD1. The ends lost 6 bases at V and 3 bases at J; junction bases unmatched: 6. Looked up from germline, CDR1 is SNHLY and CDR2 is FYNNEI. There are 14 residues in the CDR3. CDR3 in amino acids: CASRGTGHDTEAFF. The DNA for the CDR3 is TGTGCCAGCAGAGGGACAGGCCACGACACTGAAGCTTTCTTT.

This chain connects TRBV18 to TRBJ1-6; TRBD1 agrees at 11 bases. There are 15 residues in the CDR3. The junction had 4 bases not matched to a gene; V was cut back by 4 bases and J by 8 bases. Germline CDR1 reads KGHSH; CDR2 reads LQKENI. The CDR3 loop reads CASSRGQGADSPLHF. The CDR3 DNA is TGTGCCAGCTCACGCGGACAGGGGGCAGATTCACCCCTCCACTTT.

The genes are TRBV6-5 and TRBJ1-1, with D possibly being TRBD1 (5 bases). The germline CDR1 and CDR2 sequences are MNHEY and SVGAGI. CDR3 size: 14 residues. The V end lost 6 bases, the J end lost 5 bases, and 16 bases lay between the germline ends. The CDR3 nucleotides are TGTGCCAGCAGCCTCACCGGGGCGAGGACTGAAGCTTTCTTT. Its translation: CASSLTGARTEAFF.